This T cell receptor beta chain was identified during a study of neoadjuvant anti-PD-1 for oral cavity cancer. Turning to the study itself: Most patients had three to four biweekly doses of 3 mg/kg nivolumab before resection.

Germline V gene data show CDR1 as LNHDA and CDR2 as SQIVND (reference sequence). Trimming stripped 3 bases from V and 6 bases from J, with 8 bases between. The CDR3 is made up of 12 amino acids. Patients were newly diagnosed with stage II-IVA oral cavity squamous cell carcinoma without prior systemic or radiation treatment. Clones were sequenced by immunoSEQ multiplex PCR, and TCRdb holds only the in-frame ones, with some missing. The sample lists 13,000 to 15,000 clones, 65% to 75% occurring once. V and J are TRBV19 and TRBJ1-2; D ambiguous. This TCR was recovered from a person aged 35-80 years with oral cavity squamous cell carcinoma. Here the sequenced sample was PBMCs, taken before nivolumab (anti-PD-1) treatment. The CDR3, as DNA: TGTGCCAGTAGTATCGTCAGAGATGGCTACACCTTC. Translation: CASSIVRDGYTF.